Listed below are T cell receptor beta chains from one sample, sequenced in a study of blood T cells in healthy people across ages. MiXCR, applied by TCRdb to the 5' RACE reads, yields one record per CDR3 protein. The sample includes about 1,500,000 distinct CDR3 sequences, roughly 45% of them seen just once. The specimen was blood. The receptors were gathered from a woman aged 18-30 years in good health. The conserved cysteine and the conserved F or W are not part of the CDR3 here. Rows may omit the clone size; those that give it use once, few, many or a size class.

cdr3_aa clone_size j_call v_call
ASSYSLGGGKNGYT few TRBJ1-2 TRBV6-6
ASSLSLRQGSHTEAF . TRBJ1-1 TRBV27
ATSDSRPTDTQY few TRBJ2-3 TRBV24-1
ASKVSYNEQF . TRBJ2-1 TRBV6-1
ASTQRRWGLAGAADTQY . TRBJ2-3 TRBV3-1
ASSPGGTRGDEQF . TRBJ2-1 TRBV9
ASSEAPGGQTQY . TRBJ2-5 TRBV6-1
ASSFSRANEKLF . TRBJ1-4 TRBV27
ASSLGDRATYNEQF few TRBJ2-1 TRBV11-3
ASSYSWDPYNEQF . TRBJ2-1 TRBV6-5
ASSPIYSAYEQY . TRBJ2-7 TRBV3-1
ASSPGLAGNQETQY . TRBJ2-5 TRBV7-9
SLLVTDTQY . TRBJ2-3 TRBV29-1
ATSKTGTNTEAF . TRBJ1-1 TRBV15
ASSVGTGDYEQY . TRBJ2-7 TRBV5-1
ASTPAGSHGYT few TRBJ1-2 TRBV25-1
AGETQY . TRBJ2-5 TRBV7-9
ASSPYPGGVPDTQY once TRBJ2-3 TRBV18
SAIEQGDDGYT . TRBJ1-2 TRBV20-1
ASSYLSGYEQY . TRBJ2-7 TRBV5-1
ATSIAGASGTGELF . TRBJ2-2 TRBV24-1
SAFSGGGETQY once . TRBV20-1
ASSYPGNYGYT . TRBJ1-2 TRBV5-1
AISESMIARGKNIQY few TRBJ2-4 TRBV10-3
VSSITSGRGSEQY . TRBJ2-7 TRBV7-2
SPRRAGEADTQY many TRBJ2-3 TRBV29-1
ASSFSGEQF few TRBJ2-1 TRBV7-3
ASSSSRGTPNYGYT few TRBJ1-2 TRBV7-2
ASSYNRAYEQY . TRBJ2-7 TRBV7-8
ASRQQLRDSQF . TRBJ2-1 TRBV6-5
ASSLSGQALNEQF . TRBJ2-1 TRBV5-1
ASSPPGADTEAF . TRBJ1-1 TRBV7-8
AIEPGLNTEAF . TRBJ1-1 TRBV10-3
AWSPRGVHNEQF once TRBJ2-1 TRBV30
SATEGLAGGPSTDTQY few TRBJ2-3 TRBV20-1
ATGQGMRKQY few TRBJ2-7 TRBV12-3/TRBV12-4
ASSPPGGINEQF few TRBJ2-1 TRBV7-9
ASGVESYEQY . TRBJ2-7 TRBV18